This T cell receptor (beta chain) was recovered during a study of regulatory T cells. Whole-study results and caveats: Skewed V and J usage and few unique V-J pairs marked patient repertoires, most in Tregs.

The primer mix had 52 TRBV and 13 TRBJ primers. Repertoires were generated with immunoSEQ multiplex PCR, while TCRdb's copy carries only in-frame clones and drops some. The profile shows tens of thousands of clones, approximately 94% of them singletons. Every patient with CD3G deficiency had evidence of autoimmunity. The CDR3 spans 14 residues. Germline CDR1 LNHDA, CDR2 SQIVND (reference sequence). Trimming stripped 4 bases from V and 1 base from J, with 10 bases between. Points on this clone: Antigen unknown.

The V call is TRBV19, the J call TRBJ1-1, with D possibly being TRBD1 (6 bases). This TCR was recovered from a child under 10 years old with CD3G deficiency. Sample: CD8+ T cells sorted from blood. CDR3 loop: CASSTRTANTEAFF. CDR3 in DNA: TGTGCCAGTAGTACTCGGACAGCGAACACTGAAGCTTTCTTT.